This TCR beta chain was observed in a study of cytomegalovirus exposure and HLA in healthy donors. Study results and caveats: HLA alleles were associated with some 16,000 TCR beta sequences in a later analysis at 0.05 false discovery rate.

CDR3 length: 14 amino acids. The germline V gene encodes CDR1 MGHDK and CDR2 SYGVNS. V lost 6 bases to trimming and J lost 4 bases; unmatched junction nucleotides: 8. This clone came up once. Its antigen is not known. Use of 60 Vbeta and 13 Jbeta primers characterized the PCR. Repertoires were generated with immunoSEQ multiplex PCR, while TCRdb's copy carries only in-frame clones and drops some. The sample holds roughly 150,000 clones; more than 70% are singletons and the top ten take over 3%. The specimen was PBMCs. The source of this sequence is a male donor in good health and CMV-seronegative. The rearrangement joins TRBV25-1 to TRBJ1-1, with 7 positions matching TRBD1. Here the CDR3 reads CASRGTGVVTEAFF. In nucleotides, the CDR3 is TGTGCCAGCAGGGGAACAGGGGTGGTCACTGAAGCTTTCTTT.